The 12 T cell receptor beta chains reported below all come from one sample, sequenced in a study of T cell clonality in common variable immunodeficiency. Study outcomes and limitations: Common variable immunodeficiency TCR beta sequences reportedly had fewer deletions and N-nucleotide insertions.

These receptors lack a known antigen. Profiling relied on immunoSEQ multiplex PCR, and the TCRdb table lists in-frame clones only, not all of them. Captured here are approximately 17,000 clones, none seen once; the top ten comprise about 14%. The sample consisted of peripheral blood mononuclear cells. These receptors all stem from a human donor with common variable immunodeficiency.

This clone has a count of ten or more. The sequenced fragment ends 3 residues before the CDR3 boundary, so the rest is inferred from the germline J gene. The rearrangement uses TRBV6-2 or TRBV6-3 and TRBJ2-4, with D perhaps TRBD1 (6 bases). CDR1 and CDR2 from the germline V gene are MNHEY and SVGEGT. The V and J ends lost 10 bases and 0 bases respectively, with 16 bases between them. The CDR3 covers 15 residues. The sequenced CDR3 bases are TGTGCCACCCACGGACAGTATCTAGCCAAAAACATT. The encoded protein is CATHGQYLAKNI. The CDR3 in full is CATHGQYLAKNIQYF.

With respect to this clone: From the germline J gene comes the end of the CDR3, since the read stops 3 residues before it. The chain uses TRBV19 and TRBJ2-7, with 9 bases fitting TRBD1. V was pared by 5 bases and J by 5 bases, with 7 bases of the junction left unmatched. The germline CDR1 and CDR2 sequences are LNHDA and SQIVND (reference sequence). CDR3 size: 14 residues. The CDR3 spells CASSWQGQGDEQYF. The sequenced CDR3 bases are TGTGCCAGTAGTTGGCAGGGACAGGGCGACGAG.

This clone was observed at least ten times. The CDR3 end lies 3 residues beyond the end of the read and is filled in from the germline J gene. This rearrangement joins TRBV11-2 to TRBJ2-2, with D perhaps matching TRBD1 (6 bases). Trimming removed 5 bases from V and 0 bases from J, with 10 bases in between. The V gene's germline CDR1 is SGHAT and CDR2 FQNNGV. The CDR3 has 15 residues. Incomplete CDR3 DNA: TGTGCCAGCAGCCTAAGGACAGCGAACACCGGGGAG. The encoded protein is CASSLRTANTGE. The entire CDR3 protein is CASSLRTANTGELFF.

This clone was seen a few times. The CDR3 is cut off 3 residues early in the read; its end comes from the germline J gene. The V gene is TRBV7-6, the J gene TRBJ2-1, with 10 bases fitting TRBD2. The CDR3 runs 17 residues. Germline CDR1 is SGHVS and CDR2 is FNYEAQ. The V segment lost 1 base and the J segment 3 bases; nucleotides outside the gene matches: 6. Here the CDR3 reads CASSLEATSGIYNEQFF. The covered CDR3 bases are TGTGCCAGCAGCTTAGAGGCTACTAGCGGGATCTACAATGAG.

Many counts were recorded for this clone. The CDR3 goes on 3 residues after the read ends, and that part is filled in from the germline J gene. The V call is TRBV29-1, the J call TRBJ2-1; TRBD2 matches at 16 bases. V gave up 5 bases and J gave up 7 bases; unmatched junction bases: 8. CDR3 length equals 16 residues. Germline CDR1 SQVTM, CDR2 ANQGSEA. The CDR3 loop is CSVSGTSGRAGNEQFF. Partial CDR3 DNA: TGCAGCGTTTCCGGGACTAGCGGGAGGGCCGGGAATGAG.

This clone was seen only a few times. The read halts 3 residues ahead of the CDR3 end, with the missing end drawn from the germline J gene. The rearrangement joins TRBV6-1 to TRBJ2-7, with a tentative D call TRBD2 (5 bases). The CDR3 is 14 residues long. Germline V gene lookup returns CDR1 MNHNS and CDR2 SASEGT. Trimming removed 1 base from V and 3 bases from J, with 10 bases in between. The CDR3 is CASSEGTGFYEQYF. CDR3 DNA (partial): TGTGCCAGCAGTGAAGGGACTGGATTCTACGAG.

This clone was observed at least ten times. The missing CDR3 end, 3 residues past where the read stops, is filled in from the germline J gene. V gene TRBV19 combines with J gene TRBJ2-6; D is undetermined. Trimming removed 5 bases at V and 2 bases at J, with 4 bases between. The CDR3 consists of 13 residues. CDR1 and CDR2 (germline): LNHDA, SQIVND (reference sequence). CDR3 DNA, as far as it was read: TGTGCCAGTAGTCCAACTGGGGCCAACGTC. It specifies CASSPTGANV. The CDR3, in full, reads CASSPTGANVLTF.

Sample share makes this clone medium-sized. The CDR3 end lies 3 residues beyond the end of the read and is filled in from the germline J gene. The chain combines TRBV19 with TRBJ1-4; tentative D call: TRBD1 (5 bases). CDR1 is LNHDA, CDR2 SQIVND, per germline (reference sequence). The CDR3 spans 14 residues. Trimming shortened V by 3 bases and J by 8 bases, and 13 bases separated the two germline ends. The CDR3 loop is CASSMGGFGEKLFF. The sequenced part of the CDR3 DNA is TGTGCCAGTAGTATGGGGGGATTCGGCGAAAAA.

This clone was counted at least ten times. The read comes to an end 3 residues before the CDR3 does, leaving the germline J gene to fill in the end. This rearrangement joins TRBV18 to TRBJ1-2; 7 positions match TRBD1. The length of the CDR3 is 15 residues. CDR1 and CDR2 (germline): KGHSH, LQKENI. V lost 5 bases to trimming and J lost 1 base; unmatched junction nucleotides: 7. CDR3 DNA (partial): TGTGCCAGCTCAGGGACAGCCTTTCTTAACTATGGC. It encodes CASSGTAFLNYG. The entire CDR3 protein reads CASSGTAFLNYGYTF. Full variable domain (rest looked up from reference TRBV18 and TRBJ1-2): NAGVMQNPRHLVRRRGQEARLRCSPMKGHSHVYWYRQLPEEGLKFMVYLQKENIIDESGMPKERFSAEFPKEGPSILRIQQVVRGDSAAYFCASSGTAFLNYGYTFGSGTRLTVV.

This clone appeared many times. The sequenced CDR3 bases are TGTGCCAGCAGTGCGGACAGCTCTGGGGCCAACGTC. Its protein product is CASSADSSGANV. The entire CDR3 reads CASSADSSGANVLTF. The chain combines TRBV6-1 with TRBJ2-6; D is possibly TRBD1 (6 bases). The read terminates 3 residues before the CDR3 end, so the remaining end is supplied by the germline J gene. The CDR3 runs to 15 residues. The germline V gene encodes CDR1 MNHNS and CDR2 SASEGT. The V end was cut by 4 bases, the J end by 0 bases, with 7 bases between.

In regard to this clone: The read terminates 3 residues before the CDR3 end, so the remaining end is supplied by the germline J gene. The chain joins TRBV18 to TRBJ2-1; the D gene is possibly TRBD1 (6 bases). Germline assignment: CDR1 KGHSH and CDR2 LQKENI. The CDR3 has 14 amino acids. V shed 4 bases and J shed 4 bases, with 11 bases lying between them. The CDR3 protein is CASSLFTGYNEQFF. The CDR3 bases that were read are TGTGCCAGCTCACTATTTACAGGGTACAATGAG.

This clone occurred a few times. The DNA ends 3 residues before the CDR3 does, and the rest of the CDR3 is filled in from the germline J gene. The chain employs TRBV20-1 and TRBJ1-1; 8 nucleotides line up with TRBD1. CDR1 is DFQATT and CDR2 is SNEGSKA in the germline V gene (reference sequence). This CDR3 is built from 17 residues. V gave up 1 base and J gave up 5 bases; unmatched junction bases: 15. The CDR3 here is CSARGPRGRWSQTEAFF. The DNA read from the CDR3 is TGCAGTGCTAGAGGGCCCAGGGGGCGTTGGTCTCAGACTGAA.